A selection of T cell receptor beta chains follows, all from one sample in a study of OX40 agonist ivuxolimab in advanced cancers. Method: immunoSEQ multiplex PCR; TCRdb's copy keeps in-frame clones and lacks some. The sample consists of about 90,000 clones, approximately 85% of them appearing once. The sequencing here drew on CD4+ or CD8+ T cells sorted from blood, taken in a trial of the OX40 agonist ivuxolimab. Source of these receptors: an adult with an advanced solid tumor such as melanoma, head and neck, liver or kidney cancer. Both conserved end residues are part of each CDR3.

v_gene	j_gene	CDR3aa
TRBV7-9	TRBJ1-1	CASSLAQGNTEAFF
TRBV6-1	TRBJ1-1	CASSESRASGASFF
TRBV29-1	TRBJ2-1	CSVERPGGGYNEQFF
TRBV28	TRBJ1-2	CASSPRNPYGYTF
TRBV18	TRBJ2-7	CASSPRRQGPDEQYF
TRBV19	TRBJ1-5	CASSIQGANNQPQHF
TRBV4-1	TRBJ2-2	CASSPRTSGSFGAGELFF
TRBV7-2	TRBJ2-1	CASSLGSGRAYEQFF
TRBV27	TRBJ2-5	CASSLAGGLGETQYF
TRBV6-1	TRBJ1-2	CASSEVLTGVAVYGYTF
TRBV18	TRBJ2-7	CASARLAGGYEQYF
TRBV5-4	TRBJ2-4	CASSPGANLAKNIQYF
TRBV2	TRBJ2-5	CASSEGGFQETQYF
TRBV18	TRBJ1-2	CASSPREGGYTF
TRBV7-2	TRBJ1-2	CASSFAPDGSYRGYTF
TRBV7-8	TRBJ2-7	CASSLSGQAISYEQYF
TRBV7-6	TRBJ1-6	CASSLAGQGNSPLHF
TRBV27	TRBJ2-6	CASRSRQTNSGANVLTF
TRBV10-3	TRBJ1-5	CAISDPTGETGQPQHF
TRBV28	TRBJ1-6	CASRGPWASPLHF
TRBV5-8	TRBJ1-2	CASSLGGFYGYTF
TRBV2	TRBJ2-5	CASREEGRRVQETQYF
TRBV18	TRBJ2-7	CASSPPVSYEQYF
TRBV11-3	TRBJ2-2	CASSGDRFANTGELFF
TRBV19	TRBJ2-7	CASSSYRGRHEQYF
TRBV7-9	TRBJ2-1	CASSLSLAGAHNEQFF
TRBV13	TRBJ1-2	CASSLSPGNYGYTF
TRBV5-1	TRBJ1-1	CASSLGGQGTEAFF
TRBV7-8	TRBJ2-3	CASSKGSTDTQYF
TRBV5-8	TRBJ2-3	CASSSWTGTYTDTQYF
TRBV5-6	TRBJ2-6	CASDSQSDVLTF
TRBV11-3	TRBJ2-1	CASSFKFGRGSSYNEQFF
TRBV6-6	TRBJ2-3	CASSYPELVSADTQYF
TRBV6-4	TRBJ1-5	CASSRTGDSNQPQHF
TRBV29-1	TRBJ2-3	CSVVEVVSSDTQYF
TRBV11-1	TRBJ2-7	CASSLSRLGSYEQYF
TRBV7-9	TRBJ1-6	CASSLNDSPLHF
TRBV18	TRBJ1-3	CASSPLQGTGNTIYF
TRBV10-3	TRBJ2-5	CAISPRDRETQYF
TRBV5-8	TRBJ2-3	CASSLPLFTQYF
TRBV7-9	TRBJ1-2	CASSLASFYGYTF
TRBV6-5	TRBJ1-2	CASSFTIQGVDGYTF
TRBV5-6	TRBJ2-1	CASSSVVGRRNEQFF
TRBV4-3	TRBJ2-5	CASSQAGEGETQYF
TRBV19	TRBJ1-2	CASSKAGPYGYTF
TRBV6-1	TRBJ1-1	CASSEVNTEAFF
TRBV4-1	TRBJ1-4	CASSRTGTGHEKLFF
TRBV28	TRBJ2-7	CASSLSGTGYVQYF
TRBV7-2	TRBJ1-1	CASSFAGVLSTEAFF
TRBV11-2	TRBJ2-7	CASSLEGQSLYEQYF